This entry lists 2 T cell receptor beta chains sequenced from one sample in a study of T-cell memory formation after mild COVID-19. MiXCR was run by TCRdb on the 5' RACE reads, yielding one entry per CDR3 protein. The repertoire holds about 250,000 distinct CDR3 sequences, with about 16% as singletons. Sequences were obtained from PBMCs or a T cell subset sorted from them (not recorded which). All receptors come from an adult woman who had mild COVID-19 (a few samples of this study predate the infection). Cell type and time point are not known.

The CDR3 region is CASSPDRGRQETQYF. Written as DNA, the CDR3 is TGTGCCAGCAGCCCTGACAGGGGGCGGCAAGAGACCCAGTACTTC. The chain is built from TRBV6-5 and TRBJ2-5; 10 bases line up with TRBD1. The CDR3 length is 15 residues. Germline V gene lookup returns CDR1 MNHEY and CDR2 SVGAGI. The junction had 6 bases not matched to a gene; V was cut back by 6 bases and J by 2 bases.

The chain combines TRBV6-5 with TRBJ1-1; 8 bases fit TRBD1. Germline CDR1 MNHEY, CDR2 SVGAGI. Unmatched junction bases numbered 1, after V lost 0 bases and J lost 1 base. The length of the CDR3 is 15 residues. The CDR3 DNA reads TGTGCCAGCAGTTACTCCGGACAGGGGAACACTGAAGCTTTCTTT. Its translation: CASSYSGQGNTEAFF.